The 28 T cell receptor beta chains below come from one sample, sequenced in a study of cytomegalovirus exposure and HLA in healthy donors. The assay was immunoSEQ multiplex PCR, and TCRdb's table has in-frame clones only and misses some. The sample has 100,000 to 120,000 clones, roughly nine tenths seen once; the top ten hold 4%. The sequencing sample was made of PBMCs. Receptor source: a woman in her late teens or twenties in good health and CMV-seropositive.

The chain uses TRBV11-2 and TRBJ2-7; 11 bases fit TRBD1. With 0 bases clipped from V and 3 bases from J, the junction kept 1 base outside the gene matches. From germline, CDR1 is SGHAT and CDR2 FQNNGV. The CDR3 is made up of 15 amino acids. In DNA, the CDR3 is TGTGCCAGCAGCTTAGATGGGACAGGGGGCTACGAGCAGTACTTC. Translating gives CASSLDGTGGYEQYF.

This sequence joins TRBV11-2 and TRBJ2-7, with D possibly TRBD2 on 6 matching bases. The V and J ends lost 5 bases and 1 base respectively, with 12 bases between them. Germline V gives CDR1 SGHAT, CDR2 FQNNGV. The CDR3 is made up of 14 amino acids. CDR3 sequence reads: CASSGVRGSYEQYF. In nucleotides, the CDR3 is TGTGCCAGCAGCGGGGTTCGGGGGTCCTACGAGCAGTACTTC. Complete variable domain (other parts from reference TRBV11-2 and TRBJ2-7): EAGVAQSPRYKIIEKRQSVAFWCNPISGHATLYWYQQILGQGPKLLIQFQNNGVVDDSQLPKDRFSAERLKGVDSTLKIQPAKLEDSAVYLCASSGVRGSYEQYFGPGTRLTVT.

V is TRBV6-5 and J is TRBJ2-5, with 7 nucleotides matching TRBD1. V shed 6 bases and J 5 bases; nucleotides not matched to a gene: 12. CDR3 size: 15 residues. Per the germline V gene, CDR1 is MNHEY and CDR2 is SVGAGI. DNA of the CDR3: TGTGCCAGCAGACAATCCAACAGGGGCGGGGAGACCCAGTACTTC. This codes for CASRQSNRGGETQYF.

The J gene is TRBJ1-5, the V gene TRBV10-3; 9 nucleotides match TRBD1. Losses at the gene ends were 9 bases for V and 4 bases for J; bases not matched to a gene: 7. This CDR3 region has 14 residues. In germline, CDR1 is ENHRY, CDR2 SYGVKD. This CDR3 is CAIGGTGLNQPQHF. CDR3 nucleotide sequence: TGTGCCATAGGAGGGACAGGGCTTAATCAGCCCCAGCATTTT.

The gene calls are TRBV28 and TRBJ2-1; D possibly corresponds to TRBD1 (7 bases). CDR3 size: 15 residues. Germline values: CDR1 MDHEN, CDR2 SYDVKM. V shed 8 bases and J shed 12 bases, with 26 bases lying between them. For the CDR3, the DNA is TGTGCCAGCCGCTCTCCGGGACAGTCAAAGGGAGGGCAGTTCTTC. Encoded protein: CASRSPGQSKGGQFF.

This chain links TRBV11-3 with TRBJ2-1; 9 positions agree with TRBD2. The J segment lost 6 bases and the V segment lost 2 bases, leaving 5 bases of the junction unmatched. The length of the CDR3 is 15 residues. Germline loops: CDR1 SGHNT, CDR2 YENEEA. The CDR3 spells CASSLFSGSPNEQFF. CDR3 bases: TGTGCCAGCAGCTTATTTAGCGGGAGCCCCAATGAGCAGTTCTTC.

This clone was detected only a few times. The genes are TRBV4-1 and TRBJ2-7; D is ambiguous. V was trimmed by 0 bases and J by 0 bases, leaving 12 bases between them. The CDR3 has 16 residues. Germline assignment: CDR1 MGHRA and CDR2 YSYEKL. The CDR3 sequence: CASSQDPVGSSYEQYF. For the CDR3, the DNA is TGCGCCAGCAGCCAAGATCCAGTTGGCAGCTCCTACGAGCAGTACTTC.

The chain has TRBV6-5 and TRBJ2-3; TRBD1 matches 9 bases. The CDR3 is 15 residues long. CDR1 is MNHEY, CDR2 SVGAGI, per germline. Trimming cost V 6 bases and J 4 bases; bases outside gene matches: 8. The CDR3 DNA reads TGTGCCAGCAGAACGAACAGGGGGCCCGCAGATACGCAGTATTTT. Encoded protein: CASRTNRGPADTQYF.

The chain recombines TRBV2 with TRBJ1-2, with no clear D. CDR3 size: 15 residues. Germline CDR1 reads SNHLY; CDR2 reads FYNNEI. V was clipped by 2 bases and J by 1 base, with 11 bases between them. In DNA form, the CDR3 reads TGTGCCAGCAGTGAAAGGTCAGGCTATAACTATGGCTACACCTTC. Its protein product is CASSERSGYNYGYTF.

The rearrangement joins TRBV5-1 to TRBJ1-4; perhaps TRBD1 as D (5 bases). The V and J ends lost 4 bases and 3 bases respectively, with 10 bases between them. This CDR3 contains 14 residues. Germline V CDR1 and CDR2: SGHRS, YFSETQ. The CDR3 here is CASSQGGANEKLFF. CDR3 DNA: TGCGCCAGCAGCCAGGGAGGGGCTAATGAAAAACTGTTTTTT. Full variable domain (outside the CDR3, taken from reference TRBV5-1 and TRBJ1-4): KAGVTQTPRYLIKTRGQQVTLSCSPISGHRSVSWYQQTPGQGLQFLFEYFSETQRNKGNFPGRFSGRQFSNSRSEMNVSTLELGDSALYLCASSQGGANEKLFFGSGTQLSVL.

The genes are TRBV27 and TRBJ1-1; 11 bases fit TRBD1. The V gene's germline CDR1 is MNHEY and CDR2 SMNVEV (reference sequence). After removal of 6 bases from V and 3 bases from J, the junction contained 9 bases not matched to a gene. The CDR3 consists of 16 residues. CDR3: CASSLRLDRGHTEAFF. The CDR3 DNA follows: TGTGCCAGCAGCCTAAGGCTGGACAGGGGGCACACTGAAGCTTTCTTT.

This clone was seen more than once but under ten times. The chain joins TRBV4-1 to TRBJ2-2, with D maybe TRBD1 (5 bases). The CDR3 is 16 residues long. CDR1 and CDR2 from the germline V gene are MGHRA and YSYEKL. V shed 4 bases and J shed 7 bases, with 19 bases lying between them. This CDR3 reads CASSPLPAGSVGELFF. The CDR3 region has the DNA TGCGCCAGCAGCCCCCTCCCGGCAGGGTCGGTCGGGGAGCTGTTTTTT.

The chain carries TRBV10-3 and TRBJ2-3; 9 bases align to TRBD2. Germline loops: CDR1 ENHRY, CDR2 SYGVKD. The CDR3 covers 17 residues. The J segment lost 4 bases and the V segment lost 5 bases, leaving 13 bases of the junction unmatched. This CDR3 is CAISSNIAGASADTQYF. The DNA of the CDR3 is TGTGCCATCAGTTCCAATATAGCGGGAGCGAGTGCAGATACGCAGTATTTT.

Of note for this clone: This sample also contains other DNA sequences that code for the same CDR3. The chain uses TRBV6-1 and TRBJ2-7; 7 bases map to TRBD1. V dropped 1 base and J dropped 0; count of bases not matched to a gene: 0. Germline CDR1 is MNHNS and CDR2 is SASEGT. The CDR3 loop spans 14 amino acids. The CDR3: CASSEGDSSYEQYF. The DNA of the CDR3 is TGTGCCAGCAGTGAAGGGGACAGCTCCTACGAGCAGTACTTC.

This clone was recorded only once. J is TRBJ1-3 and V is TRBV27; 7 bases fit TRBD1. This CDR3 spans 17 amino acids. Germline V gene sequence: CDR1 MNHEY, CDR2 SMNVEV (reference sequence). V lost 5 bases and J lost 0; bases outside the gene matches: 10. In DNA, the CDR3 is TGTGCCAGCAGTGCATATGGGACAGCGGGCTCTGGAAACACCATATATTTT. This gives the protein CASSAYGTAGSGNTIYF.

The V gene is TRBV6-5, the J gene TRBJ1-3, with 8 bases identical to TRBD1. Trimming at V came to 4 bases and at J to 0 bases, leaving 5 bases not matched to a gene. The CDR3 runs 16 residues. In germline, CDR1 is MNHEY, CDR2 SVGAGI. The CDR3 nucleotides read TGTGCCAGCAGTTTAAACAGGGGGAGCTCTGGAAACACCATATATTTT. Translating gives CASSLNRGSSGNTIYF.

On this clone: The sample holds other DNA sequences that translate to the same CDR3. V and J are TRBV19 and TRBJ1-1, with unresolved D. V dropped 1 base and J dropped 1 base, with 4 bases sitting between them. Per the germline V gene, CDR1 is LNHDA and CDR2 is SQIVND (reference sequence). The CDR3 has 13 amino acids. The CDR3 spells CASSIGGNTEAFF. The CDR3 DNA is TGTGCCAGTAGTATAGGCGGGAACACTGAAGCTTTCTTT.

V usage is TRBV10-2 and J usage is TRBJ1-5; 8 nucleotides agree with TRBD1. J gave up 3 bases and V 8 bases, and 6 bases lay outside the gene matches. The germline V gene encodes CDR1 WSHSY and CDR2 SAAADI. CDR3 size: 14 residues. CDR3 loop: CASAGQGVNQPQHF. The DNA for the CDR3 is TGCGCCAGCGCAGGACAGGGAGTCAATCAGCCCCAGCATTTT.

The CDR3 sequence is CASSPSRTANYGYTF. In DNA, the CDR3 is TGTGCCAGCTCACCATCCCGGACAGCTAACTATGGCTACACCTTC. The genes are TRBV18 and TRBJ1-2; possibly TRBD1 for D (6 bases). Deletions cut 2 bases from V and 0 bases from J, with 10 bases between. Germline lookup yields CDR1 KGHSH and CDR2 LQKENI. The CDR3 sequence is 15 residues long.

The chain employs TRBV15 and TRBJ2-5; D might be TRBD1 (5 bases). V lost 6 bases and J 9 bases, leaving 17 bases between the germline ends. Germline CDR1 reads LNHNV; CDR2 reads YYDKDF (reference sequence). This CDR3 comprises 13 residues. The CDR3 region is CATRGRVVSAQYF. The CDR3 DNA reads TGTGCCACCAGGGGCAGGGTAGTATCGGCCCAGTACTTC.

CDR3 loop: CASARLGPYEQYF. The CDR3 nucleotides are TGTGCCAGCGCAAGGCTGGGCCCCTACGAGCAGTACTTC. The V and J genes are TRBV28 and TRBJ2-7; D is uncertain. The germline V and J ends were trimmed by 8 bases and 2 bases, with 13 bases remaining between them. From germline, CDR1 is MDHEN and CDR2 SYDVKM. The CDR3 is 13 amino acids.

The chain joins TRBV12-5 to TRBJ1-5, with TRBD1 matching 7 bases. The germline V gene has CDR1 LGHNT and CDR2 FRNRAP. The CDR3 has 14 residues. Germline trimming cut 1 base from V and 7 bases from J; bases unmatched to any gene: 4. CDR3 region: CASGLGQGGQPQHF. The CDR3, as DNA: TGTGCTAGTGGTTTGGGACAGGGAGGACAGCCCCAGCATTTT.

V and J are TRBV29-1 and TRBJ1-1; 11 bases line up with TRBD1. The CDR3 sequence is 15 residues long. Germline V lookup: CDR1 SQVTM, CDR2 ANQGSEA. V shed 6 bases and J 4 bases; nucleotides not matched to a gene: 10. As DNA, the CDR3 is TGCAGCGTCGGGACAGGGGGAGGTGTTAGCACTGAAGCTTTCTTT. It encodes CSVGTGGGVSTEAFF.

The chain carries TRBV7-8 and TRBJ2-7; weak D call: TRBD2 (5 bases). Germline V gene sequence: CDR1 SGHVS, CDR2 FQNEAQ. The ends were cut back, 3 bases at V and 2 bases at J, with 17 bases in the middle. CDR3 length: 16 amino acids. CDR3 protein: CASSFTEPGITYEQYF. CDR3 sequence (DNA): TGTGCCAGCAGCTTCACCGAGCCCGGGATTACCTACGAGCAGTACTTC.

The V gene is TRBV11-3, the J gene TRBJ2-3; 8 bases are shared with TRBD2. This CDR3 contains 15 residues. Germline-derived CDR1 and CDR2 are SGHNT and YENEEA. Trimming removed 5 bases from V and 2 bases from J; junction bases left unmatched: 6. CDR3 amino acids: CASSPGGGPTDTQYF. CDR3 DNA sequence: TGTGCCAGCAGCCCCGGGGGGGGACCCACAGATACGCAGTATTTT. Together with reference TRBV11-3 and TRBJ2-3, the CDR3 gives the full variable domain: EAGVVQSPRYKIIEKKQPVAFWCNPISGHNTLYWYLQNLGQGPELLIRYENEEAVDDSQLPKDRFSAERLKGVDSTLKIQPAELGDSAVYLCASSPGGGPTDTQYFGPGTRLTVL.

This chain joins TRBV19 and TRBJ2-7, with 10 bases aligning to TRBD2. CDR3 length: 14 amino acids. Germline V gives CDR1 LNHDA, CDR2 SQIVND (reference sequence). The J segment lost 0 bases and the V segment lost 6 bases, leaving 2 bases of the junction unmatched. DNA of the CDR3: TGTGCCAGTAGGGCTAGCGGGGGCTCCTACGAGCAGTACTTC. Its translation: CASRASGGSYEQYF.

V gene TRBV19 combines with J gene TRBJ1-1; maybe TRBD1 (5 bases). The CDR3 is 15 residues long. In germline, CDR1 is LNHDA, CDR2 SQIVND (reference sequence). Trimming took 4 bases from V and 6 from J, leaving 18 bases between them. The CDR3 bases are TGTGCCAGTAGTAGAGTAGGGTCAGGGCAGGCTGAAGCTTTCTTT. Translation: CASSRVGSGQAEAFF.

The chain's CDR3 is CASSLSRTGVYEQYF. The CDR3 DNA follows: TGTGCCAGCAGCTTAAGTCGGACAGGGGTGTACGAGCAGTACTTC. This chain links TRBV7-8 with TRBJ2-7; 9 bases are shared with TRBD1. The CDR3 has 15 residues. Trimming removed 2 bases from V and 4 bases from J; junction bases left unmatched: 6. Germline V lookup: CDR1 SGHVS, CDR2 FQNEAQ.